These 8 T cell receptor beta chains came from one sample sequenced in a study of T cells in Graves' hyperthyroidism and ophthalmopathy. Template material for amplifying TCR beta CDR3 regions consisted of RNA transcripts. An initial round of RT-PCR targeting the TCR CDR3 relied on the HTBI primer set. TCRdb reanalysed the multiplex PCR reads using MiXCR and keeps one entry per CDR3 protein. The repertoire holds hundreds of thousands of distinct CDR3 sequences, with 40% to 55% as singletons. The specimen was peripheral blood or thyroid tissue (not recorded which). All receptors come from a young woman with Graves' hyperthyroidism.

The J gene is TRBJ1-6, the V gene TRBV2; a possible D gene is TRBD1 (6 bases). V lost 5 bases, J lost 3 bases, and 38 bases lay in between. The CDR3 has 24 amino acids. Germline loops: CDR1 SNHLY, CDR2 FYNNEI. In nucleotides, the CDR3 is TGTGCCAGCAGTCCACGCACCCACCTCTTCCAACAAAGACAGGATTTGGGCTATAATTCACCCCTCCACTTT. This encodes CASSPRTHLFQQRQDLGYNSPLHF.

The V gene is TRBV14, the J gene TRBJ1-1; D is ambiguous. CDR3 length: 13 residues. The germline V and J ends were trimmed by 2 bases and 6 bases, with 10 bases remaining between them. CDR1 and CDR2 from the germline V gene are SGHDN and FVKESK. The CDR3 nucleotides read TGTGCCAGCAGCCAATTGCACAGACCTGAAGCTTTCTTT. This sequence encodes CASSQLHRPEAFF.

With respect to this clonotype: This may be a read error, as it is one base from a much larger clone. This chain joins TRBV2 and TRBJ2-7, with a possible D match to TRBD2 (5 bases). The CDR3 covers 13 residues. Trimming took 7 bases from V and 0 from J, leaving 10 bases between them. The V gene's germline CDR1 is SNHLY and CDR2 FYNNEI. CDR3 loop: CASNGLISYEQYF. The DNA for the CDR3 is TGTGCCAGCAATGGACTGATCTCCTACGAGCAGTACTTC.

The sample holds many counts of this clonotype. V and J are TRBV2 and TRBJ1-2; maybe TRBD1 (6 bases). V dropped 6 bases and J dropped 8 bases, with 13 bases sitting between them. Germline V CDR1 and CDR2: SNHLY, FYNNEI. CDR3 length equals 12 residues. CDR3 DNA sequence: TGTGCCAGCAGAACAGGGATGGACGGCTACACCTTC. Encoded protein: CASRTGMDGYTF. Filled out from reference TRBV2 and TRBJ1-2, the complete variable domain reads EPEVTQTPSHQVTQMGQEVILRCVPISNHLYFYWYRQILGQKVEFLVSFYNNEISEKSEIFDDQFSVERPDGSNFTLKIRSTKLEDSAMYFCASRTGMDGYTFGSGTRLTVV.

The V call is TRBV12-3 or TRBV12-4, the J call TRBJ1-2; 7 bases are a match to TRBD1. The V and J ends lost 5 bases and 3 bases, in that order; junction bases with no gene match: 6. CDR3 length equals 14 residues. CDR3 bases: TGTGCCAGCAGTCGCAGGGGGAACTACTATGGCTACACCTTC. Residues: CASSRRGNYYGYTF.

The rearrangement joins TRBV7-2 to TRBJ1-6, with D perhaps matching TRBD1 (5 bases). The CDR3 runs to 17 residues. The germline V gene has CDR1 SGHTA and CDR2 FQGNSA. V was cut by 5 bases and J by 9 bases, with 23 bases left in between. As DNA, the CDR3 is TGTGCCAGCAGCCCAACTAGCGGGACGGGGGTACGTTCACCCCTCCACTTT. Its protein is CASSPTSGTGVRSPLHF.

This rearrangement joins TRBV20-1 to TRBJ2-7; tentatively, D is TRBD2 (6 bases). Between the trimmed V and J ends, which lost 3 bases and 4 bases, there was a span of 13 bases. The CDR3 consists of 13 residues. CDR1 is DFQATT and CDR2 is SNEGSKA in the germline V gene (reference sequence). CDR3 sequence (DNA): TGCAGTGCTAGCTCGGGGGTAGGGTACGAGCAGTACTTC. Residues: CSASSGVGYEQYF.

J is TRBJ2-5 and V is TRBV2; tentatively, D is TRBD1 or TRBD2 (5 bases each). Trimming took off 7 bases at V and 1 base at J, with 13 bases between the two ends. There are 14 residues in the CDR3. CDR1 and CDR2 from the germline V gene are SNHLY and FYNNEI. CDR3 loop: CASNEGTSQETQYF. The CDR3 DNA reads TGTGCCAGCAATGAGGGGACGAGCCAAGAGACCCAGTACTTC.